These 15 T cell receptor beta chains were all obtained from the same sample, sequenced in a study of CD8+ T cells in alopecia areata. Documented treatment: oral pan-JAK inhibitor, 5-10 mg twice daily. RNA extraction was followed by reverse transcription into cDNA, which acted as the sequencing template. This table comes from immunoSEQ multiplex PCR, and its TCRdb copy is limited to in-frame clones, with some not included. The table records 150,000 to 200,000 clones, about 61% of them present only once. The sequenced sample was CD4+ T cells sorted from blood, obtained at week 56, from a patient treated with tofacitinib. The receptor set was obtained from a human donor with alopecia areata.

This clone was observed a handful of times. The rearrangement joins TRBV7-9 to TRBJ2-3; 9 bases line up with TRBD1. CDR3 length equals 16 residues. V lost 5 bases to trimming and J lost 0 bases; unmatched junction nucleotides: 6. Germline V CDR1 and CDR2: SEHNR, FQNEAQ (reference sequence). CDR3 sequence (DNA): TGTGCCAGCAGCCCGGGGACAGGGACGAGCACAGATACGCAGTATTTT. It yields the protein CASSPGTGTSTDTQYF.

The chain carries TRBV5-6 and TRBJ2-7; no reliable D call. V was trimmed by 0 bases and J by 3 bases, leaving 4 bases between them. The CDR3 spans 12 residues. Germline loops: CDR1 SGHDT, CDR2 YYEEEE. This CDR3 reads CASSLDGYEQYF. For the CDR3, the DNA is TGTGCCAGCAGCTTGGATGGCTACGAGCAGTACTTC.

The V call is TRBV19, the J call TRBJ2-6; D gene ambiguous. The CDR3 sequence is 14 residues long. V was cut by 7 bases and J by 0 bases, with 7 bases left in between. CDR1 is LNHDA and CDR2 is SQIVND in the germline V gene (reference sequence). CDR3 residues: CASNTHSGANVLTF. The DNA of the CDR3 is TGTGCCAGTAATACTCACTCTGGGGCCAACGTCCTGACTTTC.

The chain is built from TRBV7-2 and TRBJ1-1; the D is unclear. Trimming left V 1 base short and J 1 base short, with 7 bases between. This CDR3 has 14 residues. Germline values: CDR1 SGHTA, CDR2 FQGNSA. This CDR3 is CASSLGRGNTEAFF. The CDR3 region has the DNA TGTGCCAGCAGCTTAGGTCGGGGGAACACTGAAGCTTTCTTT.

This clone appeared a few times. The rearrangement uses TRBV28 and TRBJ2-5; no definite D call. In germline, CDR1 is MDHEN, CDR2 SYDVKM. The CDR3 extends over 11 amino acids. V gave up 5 bases and J gave up 4 bases, with 5 bases separating them. The CDR3 DNA reads as TGTGCCAGCAGTACCCGAGAGACCCAGTACTTC. It yields the protein CASSTRETQYF. The entire variable domain, with the rest obtained from reference TRBV28 and TRBJ2-5, is as follows: DVKVTQSSRYLVKRTGEKVFLECVQDMDHENMFWYRQDPGLGLRLIYFSYDVKMKEKGDIPEGYSVSREKKERFSLILESASTNQTSMYLCASSTRETQYFGPGTRLLVL.

V and J are TRBV30 and TRBJ1-1, with D perhaps TRBD1 (5 bases). The CDR3 is made up of 14 amino acids. Germline V lookup: CDR1 GTSNPN, CDR2 SVGIG (reference sequence). Trimming shortened V by 0 bases and J by 10 bases, and 18 bases separated the two germline ends. The CDR3 here is CAWSVLGRGKGAFF. The CDR3 DNA sequence: TGTGCCTGGAGTGTACTAGGGAGGGGCAAGGGAGCTTTCTTT. Full variable domain (missing parts from reference TRBV30 and TRBJ1-1): SQTIHQWPATLVQPVGSPLSLECTVEGTSNPNLYWYRQAAGRGLQLLFYSVGIGQISSEVPQNLSASRPQDRQFILSSKKLLLSDSGFYLCAWSVLGRGKGAFFGQGTRLTVV.

The V call is TRBV5-8, the J call TRBJ1-5; D may be TRBD1 (6 bases). The CDR3 loop spans 15 amino acids. V was cut by 6 bases and J by 5 bases, with 18 bases left in between. Germline lookup yields CDR1 SGHTS and CDR2 YDEGEE. The CDR3 here is CASTMQGRGDQPQHF. In nucleotides, the CDR3 is TGTGCCAGCACCATGCAGGGGCGAGGGGATCAGCCCCAGCATTTT.

The genes are TRBV5-1 and TRBJ2-7; possible D gene TRBD1, 6 bases. The CDR3 extends over 11 amino acids. Looked up from germline, CDR1 is SGHRS and CDR2 is YFSETQ. V lost 6 bases to trimming and J lost 7 bases, with 11 bases between them. CDR3 in DNA: TGCGCCAGCACCGACAGGCAGGAGCAGTACTTC. Its protein is CASTDRQEQYF.

The rearrangement uses TRBV4-1 and TRBJ2-3, with D perhaps being TRBD1 or TRBD2 (5 bases each). This CDR3 has 14 amino acids. V was pared by 0 bases and J by 2 bases, with 6 bases between. Per germline, CDR1 MGHRA and CDR2 YSYEKL. The CDR3 here is CASSQDGTTDTQYF. The CDR3 DNA reads TGCGCCAGCAGCCAAGATGGGACCACAGATACGCAGTATTTT.

The chain recombines TRBV5-1 with TRBJ2-3, with 8 positions matching TRBD2. From germline, CDR1 is SGHRS and CDR2 YFSETQ. The CDR3 has 16 amino acids. Unmatched junction bases numbered 4, after V lost 1 base and J lost 0 bases. The CDR3 region has the DNA TGCGCCAGCAGCTTGCTAGAGCGGGGGAGCACAGATACGCAGTATTTT. Translating it yields CASSLLERGSTDTQYF.

The V call is TRBV30, the J call TRBJ2-1; no definite D call. CDR3 length: 8 residues. V was cut by 8 bases and J by 7 bases, with 3 bases left in between. Germline CDR1 reads GTSNPN; CDR2 reads SVGIG (reference sequence). CDR3 DNA: TGTGCCCTGAATGAGCAGTTCTTC. Protein sequence: CALNEQFF.

This chain connects TRBV6-5 to TRBJ1-5; 10 nucleotides match TRBD1. Per germline, CDR1 MNHEY and CDR2 SVGAGI. V trimming: 5 bases; J trimming: 6 bases; junction bases outside the gene matches: 4. The CDR3 is 14 amino acids. The DNA of the CDR3 is TGTGCCAGCAGTCCCGGGACAGGGGTTCAGCCCCAGCATTTT. It encodes CASSPGTGVQPQHF.

The chain links TRBV11-1 to TRBJ2-7; the D gene is possibly TRBD1 (6 bases). Germline CDR1 and CDR2: SGHAT and FQDESV (reference sequence). V lost 4 bases, J lost 6 bases, and 13 bases lay in between. The CDR3 loop spans 13 amino acids. CDR3 DNA: TGTGCCAGCAGCTCTTCAAACAGGGCCGAGCAGTACTTC. This encodes CASSSSNRAEQYF. The full variable domain, rest sourced from reference TRBV11-1 and TRBJ2-7, is EAEVAQSPRYKITEKSQAVAFWCDPISGHATLYWYRQILGQGPELLVQFQDESVVDDSQLPKDRFSAERLKGVDSTLKIQPAELGDSAMYLCASSSSNRAEQYFGPGTRLTVT.

In DNA, the CDR3 is TGTGCCAGCGTAGGACATCCCAATTCACCCCTCCACTTT. Its protein product is CASVGHPNSPLHF. The chain links TRBV28 to TRBJ1-6; D might be TRBD1 (5 bases). From germline, CDR1 is MDHEN and CDR2 SYDVKM. CDR3 length: 13 residues. The V end lost 8 bases, the J end lost 7 bases, and 12 bases lay between the germline ends. The full variable domain, completed using reference TRBV28 and TRBJ1-6, is DVKVTQSSRYLVKRTGEKVFLECVQDMDHENMFWYRQDPGLGLRLIYFSYDVKMKEKGDIPEGYSVSREKKERFSLILESASTNQTSMYLCASVGHPNSPLHFGNGTRLTVT.

V usage is TRBV29-1 and J usage is TRBJ2-1, with TRBD1 matching 10 bases. CDR1 is SQVTM and CDR2 is ANQGSEA in the germline V gene. The CDR3 has 14 amino acids. V trimming: 6 bases; J trimming: 2 bases; junction bases outside the gene matches: 4. Here the CDR3 DNA reads TGCAGCGTCGTCGGGACAGGGGCCTACAATGAGCAGTTCTTC. It translates to CSVVGTGAYNEQFF.